Each of the 5 T cell receptor beta chains below was sequenced from the same sample in a study of blood T cell repertoires in COVID-19 (TCRdb year 2020). To prepare the library, the immunoSEQ multiplex PCR assay was applied. This immuneACCESS table, as held by TCRdb, lists in-frame sequences with V and J called but not all clones. Of the missing ones, under half trace to an unresolved V gene in checked studies; the others have no known cause. This sample gives 100,000 to 150,000 clones in total; about three quarters of them show up just once. The ten most abundant clones make up around 2% of the sample. Sequences were obtained from peripheral blood. The receptors come from a woman aged 70-85 years with acute or convalescent COVID-19.

V usage is TRBV5-6 and J usage is TRBJ1-2; D uncertain. V lost 0 bases to trimming and J lost 5 bases, with 14 bases between them. In germline, CDR1 is SGHDT, CDR2 YYEEEE. The CDR3 length is 15 residues. As DNA, the CDR3 is TGTGCCAGCAGCTTGGACGGAACAGCTCAATATGGCTACACCTTC. Translated: CASSLDGTAQYGYTF.

This chain links TRBV7-2 with TRBJ2-4; 7 nucleotides align to TRBD1. Germline CDR1 reads SGHTA; CDR2 reads FQGNSA. This CDR3 has 16 residues. Trimming cost V 2 bases and J 3 bases; bases outside gene matches: 7. This CDR3 reads CASSLRGLLGKNIQYF. Here the CDR3 DNA reads TGTGCCAGCAGCTTAAGGGGGCTATTAGGCAAAAACATTCAGTACTTC.

The gene calls are TRBV4-3 and TRBJ2-3; 7 bases align to TRBD2. Losses at the gene ends were 4 bases for V and 1 base for J; bases not matched to a gene: 8. The CDR3 length is 16 residues. Per germline, CDR1 LGHNA and CDR2 YSLEER. The CDR3 bases are TGCGCCAGCAGCCTTTCACTAGCGCTGGGCACAGATACGCAGTATTTT. This gives the protein CASSLSLALGTDTQYF.

V is TRBV25-1 and J is TRBJ2-7; D is perhaps TRBD2 (6 bases). Germline V CDR1 and CDR2: MGHDK, SYGVNS. This CDR3 contains 15 residues. V was trimmed by 1 base and J by 7 bases, leaving 17 bases between them. Here the CDR3 reads CASSELSLEGGEQYF. The CDR3 region has the DNA TGTGCCAGCAGTGAATTGTCGCTAGAGGGAGGAGAGCAGTACTTC.

This clone was counted a single time. The chain joins TRBV6-5 to TRBJ1-5; a weak D match, TRBD1 (6 bases). V was shortened by 7 bases and J by 8 bases, with 12 bases between the two germline ends. The CDR3 runs to 12 residues. The germline gives CDR1 MNHEY, CDR2 SVGAGI. CDR3 sequence (DNA): TGTGCCAGCACGGGGGGCCCCAAGCCCCAGCATTTT. Translated, it gives CASTGGPKPQHF.